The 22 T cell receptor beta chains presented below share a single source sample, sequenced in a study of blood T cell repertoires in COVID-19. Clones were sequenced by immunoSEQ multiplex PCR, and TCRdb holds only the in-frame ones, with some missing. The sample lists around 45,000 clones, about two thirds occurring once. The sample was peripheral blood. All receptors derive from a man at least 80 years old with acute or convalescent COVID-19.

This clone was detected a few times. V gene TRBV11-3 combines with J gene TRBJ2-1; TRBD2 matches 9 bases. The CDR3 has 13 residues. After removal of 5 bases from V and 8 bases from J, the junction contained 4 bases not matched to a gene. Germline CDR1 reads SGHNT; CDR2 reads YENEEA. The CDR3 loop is CASSVSGSYEQFF. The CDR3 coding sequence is TGTGCCAGCAGCGTTAGCGGGAGCTATGAGCAGTTCTTC.

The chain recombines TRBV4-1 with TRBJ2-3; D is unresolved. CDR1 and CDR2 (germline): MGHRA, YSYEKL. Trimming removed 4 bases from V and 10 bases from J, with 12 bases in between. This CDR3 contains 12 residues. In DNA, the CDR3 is TGCGCCAGCAGCCTAGTTGGTCCCCCGCAGTATTTT. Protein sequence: CASSLVGPPQYF.

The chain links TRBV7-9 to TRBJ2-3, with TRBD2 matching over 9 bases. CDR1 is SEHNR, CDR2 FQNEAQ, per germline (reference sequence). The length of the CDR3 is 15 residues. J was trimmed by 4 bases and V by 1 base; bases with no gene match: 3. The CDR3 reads CASSLVASGADTQYF. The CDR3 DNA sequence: TGTGCCAGCAGCTTAGTGGCTAGCGGGGCAGATACGCAGTATTTT.

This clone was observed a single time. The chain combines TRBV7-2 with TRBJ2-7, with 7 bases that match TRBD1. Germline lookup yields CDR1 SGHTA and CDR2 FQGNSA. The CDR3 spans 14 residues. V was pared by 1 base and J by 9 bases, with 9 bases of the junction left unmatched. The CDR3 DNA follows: TGTGCCAGCAGCTTAGGGCCTGGGACAGAGAGGCAGTACTTC. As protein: CASSLGPGTERQYF.

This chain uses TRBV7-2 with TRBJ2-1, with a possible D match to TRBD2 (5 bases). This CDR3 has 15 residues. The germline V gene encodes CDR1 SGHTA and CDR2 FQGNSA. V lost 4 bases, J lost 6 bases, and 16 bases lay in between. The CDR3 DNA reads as TGTGCCAGCAGCTCAATGGCTAGTCGGGGCAATGAGCAGTTCTTC. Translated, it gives CASSSMASRGNEQFF. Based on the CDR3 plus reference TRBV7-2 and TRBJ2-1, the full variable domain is GAGVSQSPSNKVTEKGKDVELRCDPISGHTALYWYRQSLGQGLEFLIYFQGNSAPDKSGLPSDRFSAERTGGSVSTLTIQRTQQEDSAVYLCASSSMASRGNEQFFGPGTRLTVL.

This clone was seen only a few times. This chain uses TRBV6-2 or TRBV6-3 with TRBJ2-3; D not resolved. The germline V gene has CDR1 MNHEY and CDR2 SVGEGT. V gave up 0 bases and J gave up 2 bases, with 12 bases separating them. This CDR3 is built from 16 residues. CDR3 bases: TGTGCCAGCAGTTACTCTAATTGGGCCCACACAGATACGCAGTATTTT. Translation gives CASSYSNWAHTDTQYF.

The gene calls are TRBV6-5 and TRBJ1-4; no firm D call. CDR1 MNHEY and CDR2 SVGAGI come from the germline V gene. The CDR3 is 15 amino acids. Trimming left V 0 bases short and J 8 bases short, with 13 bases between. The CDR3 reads CASSYSWGGGEKLFF. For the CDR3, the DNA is TGTGCCAGCAGTTACTCTTGGGGAGGAGGGGAAAAACTGTTTTTT.

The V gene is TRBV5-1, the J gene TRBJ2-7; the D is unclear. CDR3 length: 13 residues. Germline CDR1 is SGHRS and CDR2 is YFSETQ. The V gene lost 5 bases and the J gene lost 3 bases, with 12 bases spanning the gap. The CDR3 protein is CASRRLESYEQYF. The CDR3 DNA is TGCGCCAGCAGAAGACTTGAAAGCTACGAGCAGTACTTC.

Written as DNA, the CDR3 is TGTGCCAGCAGTTACTCGACAGTCAGGGCGACTGAAGCTTTCTTT. Its protein is CASSYSTVRATEAFF. V is TRBV6-5 and J is TRBJ1-1; possibly TRBD1 for D (5 bases). The CDR3 sequence is 15 residues long. Germline CDR1 reads MNHEY; CDR2 reads SVGAGI. Trimming shortened V by 0 bases and J by 5 bases, and 13 bases separated the two germline ends.

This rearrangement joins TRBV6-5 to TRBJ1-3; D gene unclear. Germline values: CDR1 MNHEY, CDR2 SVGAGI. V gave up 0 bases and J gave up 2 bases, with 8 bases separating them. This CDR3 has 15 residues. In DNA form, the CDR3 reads TGTGCCAGCAGTTACTCGGCCGGGACTGGAAACACCATATATTTT. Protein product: CASSYSAGTGNTIYF.

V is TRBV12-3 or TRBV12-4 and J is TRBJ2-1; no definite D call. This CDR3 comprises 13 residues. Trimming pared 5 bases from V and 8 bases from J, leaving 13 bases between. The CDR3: CASSPGPSDEQFF. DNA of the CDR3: TGTGCCAGCAGTCCCGGTCCCTCGGATGAGCAGTTCTTC.

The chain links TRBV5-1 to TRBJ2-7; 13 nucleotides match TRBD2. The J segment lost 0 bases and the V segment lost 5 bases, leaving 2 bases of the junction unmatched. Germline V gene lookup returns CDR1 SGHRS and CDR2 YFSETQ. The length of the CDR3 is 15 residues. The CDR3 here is CASRLAGGSSYEQYF. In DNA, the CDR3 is TGCGCCAGCAGACTAGCGGGAGGGAGCTCCTACGAGCAGTACTTC.

Here the CDR3 reads CASSLDASNQPQHF. The CDR3 region has the DNA TGCGCCAGCAGCTTGGACGCGAGCAATCAGCCCCAGCATTTT. This sequence joins TRBV5-1 and TRBJ1-5; the D is unclear. Trimming cost V 0 bases and J 1 base, with 5 bases left between them. This CDR3 is built from 14 residues. Germline CDR1 is SGHRS and CDR2 is YFSETQ.

CDR3 loop: CAGGMTANTEAFF. The CDR3 DNA is TGTGCCGGGGGGATGACAGCGAACACTGAAGCTTTCTTT. The V and J genes are TRBV2 and TRBJ1-1; D possibly corresponds to TRBD1 (5 bases). Trimming pared 11 bases from V and 1 base from J, leaving 14 bases between. The CDR3 sequence is 13 residues long. Germline loops: CDR1 SNHLY, CDR2 FYNNEI. Full variable domain (remainder filled in from reference TRBV2 and TRBJ1-1): EPEVTQTPSHQVTQMGQEVILRCVPISNHLYFYWYRQILGQKVEFLVSFYNNEISEKSEIFDDQFSVERPDGSNFTLKIRSTKLEDSAMYFCAGGMTANTEAFFGQGTRLTVV.

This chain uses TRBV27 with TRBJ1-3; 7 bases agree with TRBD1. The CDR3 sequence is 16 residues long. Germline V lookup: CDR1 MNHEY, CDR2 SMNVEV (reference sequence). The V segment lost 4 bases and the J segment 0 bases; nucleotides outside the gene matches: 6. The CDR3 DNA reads TGTGCCAGCAGTTCCCTCCGGGACAGCTCTGGAAACACCATATATTTT. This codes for CASSSLRDSSGNTIYF.

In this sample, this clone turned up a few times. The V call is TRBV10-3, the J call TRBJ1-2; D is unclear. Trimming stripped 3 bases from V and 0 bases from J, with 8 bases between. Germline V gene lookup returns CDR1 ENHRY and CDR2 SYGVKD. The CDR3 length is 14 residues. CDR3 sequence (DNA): TGTGCCATCAGTGAACGGGGATCTAACTATGGCTACACCTTC. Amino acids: CAISERGSNYGYTF.

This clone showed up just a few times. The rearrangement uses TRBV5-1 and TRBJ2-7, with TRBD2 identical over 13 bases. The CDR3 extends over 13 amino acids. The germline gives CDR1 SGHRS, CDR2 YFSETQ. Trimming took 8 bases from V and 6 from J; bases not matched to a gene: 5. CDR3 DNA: TGCGCCAGTCGGACTAGCGGGAGTTTCGAGCAGTACTTC. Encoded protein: CASRTSGSFEQYF.

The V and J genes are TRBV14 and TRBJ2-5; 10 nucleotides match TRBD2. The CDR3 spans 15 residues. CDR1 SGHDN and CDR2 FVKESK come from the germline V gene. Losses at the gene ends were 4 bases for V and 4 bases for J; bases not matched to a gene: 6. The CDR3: CASSLLAGVGETQYF. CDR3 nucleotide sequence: TGTGCCAGCAGCCTTCTAGCGGGGGTTGGAGAGACCCAGTACTTC.

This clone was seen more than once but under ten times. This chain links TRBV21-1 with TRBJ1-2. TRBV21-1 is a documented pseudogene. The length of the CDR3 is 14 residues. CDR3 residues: CASSKFTPRGGYTF. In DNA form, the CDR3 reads TGTGCCAGCAGCAAATTTACCCCCCGAGGCGGCTACACCTTC.

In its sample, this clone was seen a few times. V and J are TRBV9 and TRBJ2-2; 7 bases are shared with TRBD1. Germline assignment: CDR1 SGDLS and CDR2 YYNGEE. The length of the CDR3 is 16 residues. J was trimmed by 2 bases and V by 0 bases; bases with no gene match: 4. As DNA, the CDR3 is TGTGCCAGCAGCGTAGAAGACAGGGCTAACACCGGGGAGCTGTTTTTT. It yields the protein CASSVEDRANTGELFF.

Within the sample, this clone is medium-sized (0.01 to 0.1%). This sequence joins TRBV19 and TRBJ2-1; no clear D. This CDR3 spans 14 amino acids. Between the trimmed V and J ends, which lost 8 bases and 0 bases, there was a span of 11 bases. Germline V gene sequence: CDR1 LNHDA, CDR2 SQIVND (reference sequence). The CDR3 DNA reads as TGTGCCAGTGTAACAGTGCACTCCTACAATGAGCAGTTCTTC. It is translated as CASVTVHSYNEQFF.

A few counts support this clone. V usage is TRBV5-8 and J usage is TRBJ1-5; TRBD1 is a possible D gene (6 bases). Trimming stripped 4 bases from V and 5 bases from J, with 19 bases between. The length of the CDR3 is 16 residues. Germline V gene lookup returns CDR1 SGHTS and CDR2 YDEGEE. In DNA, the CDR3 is TGTGCCAGCAGCCGCTACGGACAGCGTACCTATCAGCCCCAGCATTTT. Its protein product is CASSRYGQRTYQPQHF.